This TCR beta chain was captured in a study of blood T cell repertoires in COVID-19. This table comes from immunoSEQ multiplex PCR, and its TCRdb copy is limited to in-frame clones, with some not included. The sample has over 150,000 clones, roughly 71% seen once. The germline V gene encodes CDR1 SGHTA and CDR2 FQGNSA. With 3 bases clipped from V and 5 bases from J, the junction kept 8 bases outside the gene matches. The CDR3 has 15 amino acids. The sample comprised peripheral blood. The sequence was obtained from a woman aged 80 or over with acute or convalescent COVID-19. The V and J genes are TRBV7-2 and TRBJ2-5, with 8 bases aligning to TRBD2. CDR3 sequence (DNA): TGTGCCAGCAGCTTCGTTTCTAGCGGGCGGGAGACCCAGTACTTC. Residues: CASSFVSSGRETQYF.